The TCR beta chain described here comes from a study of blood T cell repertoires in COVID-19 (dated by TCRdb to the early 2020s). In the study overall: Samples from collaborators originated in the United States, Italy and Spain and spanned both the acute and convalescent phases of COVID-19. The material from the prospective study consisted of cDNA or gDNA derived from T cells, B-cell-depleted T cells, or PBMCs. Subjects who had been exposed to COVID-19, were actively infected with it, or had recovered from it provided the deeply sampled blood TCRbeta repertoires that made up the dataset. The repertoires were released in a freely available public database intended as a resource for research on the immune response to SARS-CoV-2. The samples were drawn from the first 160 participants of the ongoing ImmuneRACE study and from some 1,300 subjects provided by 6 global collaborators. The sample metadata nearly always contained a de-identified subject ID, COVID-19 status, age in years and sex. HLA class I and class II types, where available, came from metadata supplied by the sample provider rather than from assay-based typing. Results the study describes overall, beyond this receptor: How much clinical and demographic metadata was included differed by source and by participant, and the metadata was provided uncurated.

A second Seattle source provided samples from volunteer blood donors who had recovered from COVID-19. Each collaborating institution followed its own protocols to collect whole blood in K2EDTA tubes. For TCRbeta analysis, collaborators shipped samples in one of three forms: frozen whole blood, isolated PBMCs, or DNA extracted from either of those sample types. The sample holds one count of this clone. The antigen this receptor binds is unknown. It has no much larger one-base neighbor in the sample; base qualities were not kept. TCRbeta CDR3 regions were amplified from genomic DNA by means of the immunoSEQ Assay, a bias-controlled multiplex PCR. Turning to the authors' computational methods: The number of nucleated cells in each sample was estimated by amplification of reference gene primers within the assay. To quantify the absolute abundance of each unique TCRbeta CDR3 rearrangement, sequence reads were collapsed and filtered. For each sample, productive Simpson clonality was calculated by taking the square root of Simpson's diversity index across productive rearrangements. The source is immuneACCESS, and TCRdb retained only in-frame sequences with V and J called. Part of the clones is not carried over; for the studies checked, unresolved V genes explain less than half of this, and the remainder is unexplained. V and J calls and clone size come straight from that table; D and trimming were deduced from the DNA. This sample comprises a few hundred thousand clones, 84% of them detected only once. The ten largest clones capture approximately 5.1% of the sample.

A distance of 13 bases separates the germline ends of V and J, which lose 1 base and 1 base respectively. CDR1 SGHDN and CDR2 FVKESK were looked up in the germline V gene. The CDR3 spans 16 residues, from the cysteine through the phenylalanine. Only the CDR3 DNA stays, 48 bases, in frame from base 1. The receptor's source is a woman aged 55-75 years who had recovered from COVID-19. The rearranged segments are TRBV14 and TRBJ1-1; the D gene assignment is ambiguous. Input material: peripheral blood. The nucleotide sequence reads TGTGCCAGCAGCCAAGCGGCCGGGAAGGGGAACACTGAAGCTTTCTTT. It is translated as CASSQAAGKGNTEAFF.